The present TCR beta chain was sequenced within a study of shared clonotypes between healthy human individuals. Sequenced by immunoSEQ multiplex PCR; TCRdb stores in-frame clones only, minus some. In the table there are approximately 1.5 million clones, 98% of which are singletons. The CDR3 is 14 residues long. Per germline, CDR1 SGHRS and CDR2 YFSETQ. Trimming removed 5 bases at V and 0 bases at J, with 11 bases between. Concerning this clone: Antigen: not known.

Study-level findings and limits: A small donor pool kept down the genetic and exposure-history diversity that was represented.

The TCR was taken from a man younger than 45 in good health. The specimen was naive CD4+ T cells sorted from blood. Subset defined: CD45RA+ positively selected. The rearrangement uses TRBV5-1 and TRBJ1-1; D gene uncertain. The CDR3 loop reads CASRTYGLNTEAFF. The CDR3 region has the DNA TGCGCCAGCAGAACCTATGGCCTGAACACTGAAGCTTTCTTT.